Below, 19 T cell receptor beta chains from the same sample are listed, as sequenced in a study of T cell responses to AZD1222 COVID-19 vaccine. Libraries were prepared by immunoSEQ multiplex PCR; TCRdb keeps only in-frame clonotypes and omits some of them. The sample has around 100,000 clones; just under 90% are singletons. This specimen consisted of peripheral blood, obtained on day 0 of AZD1222 vaccination. The receptors stem from an adult in good health.

This clone is a singleton in its sample. At one boundary the junction diverges from the germline segment, which might be a read error. This sequence joins TRBV29-1 and TRBJ1-1; D gene ambiguous. The CDR3 contains 12 residues. CDR1 is SQVTM, CDR2 ANQGSEA, per germline. CDR3 sequence (DNA): TGCAGCGTTCCCGCCAAGTGGTCAGGCCCGGTGTTC. Residues: CSVPAKWSGPVF.

This clone has a handful of counts. This chain joins TRBV30 and TRBJ1-1, with D hard to call. The CDR3 is made up of 13 amino acids. The V end lost 6 bases, the J end lost 6 bases, and 17 bases lay between the germline ends. Germline CDR1 reads GTSNPN; CDR2 reads SVGIG (reference sequence). This CDR3 is CACGRGTAAEAFF. CDR3 in DNA: TGTGCCTGTGGGAGAGGCACGGCCGCTGAAGCTTTCTTT.

This chain joins TRBV15 and TRBJ1-5; D is ambiguous. The germline CDR1 and CDR2 sequences are LNHNV and YYDKDF (reference sequence). V shed 6 bases and J shed 1 base, with 10 bases lying between them. The CDR3 sequence is 14 residues long. The CDR3 here is CATRGPRSNQPQHF. In DNA, the CDR3 is TGTGCCACCAGAGGGCCGCGGAGCAATCAGCCCCAGCATTTT.

The chain is built from TRBV29-1 and TRBJ1-1, with 9 bases matching TRBD1. This CDR3 is built from 13 residues. CDR1 SQVTM and CDR2 ANQGSEA come from the germline V gene. With 4 bases clipped from V and 5 bases from J, the junction kept 5 bases outside the gene matches. CDR3 region: CSVGVGQGTEAFF. The CDR3 nucleotides are TGCAGCGTTGGTGTGGGACAGGGAACTGAAGCTTTCTTT. The full variable domain, with the rest looked up from reference TRBV29-1 and TRBJ1-1, is SAVISQKPSRDICQRGTSLTIQCQVDSQVTMMFWYRQQPGQSLTLIATANQGSEATYESGFVIDKFPISRPNLTFSTLTVSNMSPEDSSIYLCSVGVGQGTEAFFGQGTRLTVV.

This clone has only one observation. The rearrangement uses TRBV27 and TRBJ2-3; D is unresolved. This CDR3 comprises 15 residues. Germline assignment: CDR1 MNHEY and CDR2 SMNVEV (reference sequence). Trimming removed 2 bases at V and 3 bases at J, with 12 bases between. Here the CDR3 DNA reads TGTGCCAGCAGTTTAGATTCGCGTTCAACAGATACGCAGTATTTT. Translating it yields CASSLDSRSTDTQYF.

The chain joins TRBV7-8 to TRBJ2-1; 7 nucleotides align to TRBD1. The V and J ends lost 5 bases and 5 bases, in that order; junction bases with no gene match: 24. The CDR3 runs 20 residues. CDR1 is SGHVS and CDR2 is FQNEAQ in the germline V gene. The CDR3 sequence: CASSKLPRDSPSIINNEQFF. The DNA for the CDR3 is TGTGCCAGCAGCAAACTACCCCGGGACAGCCCTTCAATTATAAACAATGAGCAGTTCTTC.

The table lists this clone with a few counts. The chain links TRBV7-9 to TRBJ2-3; TRBD2 aligns across 9 bases. CDR1 SEHNR and CDR2 FQNEAQ come from the germline V gene (reference sequence). The CDR3 is made up of 19 amino acids. V was pared by 3 bases and J by 6 bases, with 19 bases of the junction left unmatched. The CDR3 sequence is CASSFPGGLAHTPRDTQYF. In DNA, the CDR3 is TGTGCCAGCAGCTTCCCCGGCGGACTAGCGCACACACCTAGGGATACGCAGTATTTT.

The chain has TRBV6-5 and TRBJ2-7, with a tentative D call TRBD1 (5 bases). The CDR3 has 14 residues. Germline CDR1 is MNHEY and CDR2 is SVGAGI. With 3 bases removed from V and 2 bases from J, the gap between germline ends came to 11 bases. CDR3 in amino acids: CASSYHGQAYEQYF. The CDR3 nucleotides are TGTGCCAGCAGTTATCACGGACAAGCCTACGAGCAGTACTTC.

The chain uses TRBV10-3 and TRBJ2-7, with D possibly TRBD1 on 5 matching bases. The CDR3 length is 16 residues. Germline V gene sequence: CDR1 ENHRY, CDR2 SYGVKD. Trimming removed 4 bases at V and 0 bases at J, with 16 bases between. Here the CDR3 DNA reads TGTGCCATCAGTGCACCACAGGTGAATAGCTCCTACGAGCAGTACTTC. Translating gives CAISAPQVNSSYEQYF.

V is TRBV7-9 and J is TRBJ1-3, with TRBD1 matching 8 bases. This CDR3 is built from 19 residues. CDR1 and CDR2 (germline): SEHNR, FQNEAQ (reference sequence). Germline trimming cut 6 bases from V and 4 bases from J; bases unmatched to any gene: 20. Here the CDR3 DNA reads TGTGCCAGCAGTGGACTTAGGACAGGGTTCGGTTTTGAGGGAAACACCATATATTTT. This encodes CASSGLRTGFGFEGNTIYF.

CDR3 region: CASSPKAGGPYEQYF. Here the CDR3 DNA reads TGCGCCAGCAGCCCCAAAGCGGGAGGGCCCTACGAGCAGTACTTC. The chain couples TRBV4-3 to TRBJ2-7; 10 bases are shared with TRBD2. There are 15 residues in the CDR3. J was trimmed by 2 bases and V by 4 bases; bases with no gene match: 5. Germline V CDR1 and CDR2: LGHNA, YSLEER.

The rearrangement links TRBV9 to TRBJ1-1; D is unresolved. Trimming took 0 bases from V and 0 from J, leaving 6 bases between them. The germline V gene encodes CDR1 SGDLS and CDR2 YYNGEE. The CDR3 loop spans 14 amino acids. CDR3 nucleotide sequence: TGTGCCAGCAGCGTAGCAGAACTGAACACTGAAGCTTTCTTT. Encoded protein: CASSVAELNTEAFF.

The chain uses TRBV9 and TRBJ1-2; D possibly corresponds to TRBD1 (5 bases). The CDR3 is 15 residues long. The germline CDR1 and CDR2 sequences are SGDLS and YYNGEE. The germline V and J ends were trimmed by 3 bases and 4 bases, with 16 bases remaining between them. The CDR3 sequence is CASSETSGAFYGYTF. CDR3 nucleotide sequence: TGTGCCAGCAGCGAGACGTCCGGGGCCTTCTATGGCTACACCTTC.

The chain carries TRBV6-6 and TRBJ1-1; 9 bases align to TRBD1. The CDR3 is made up of 14 amino acids. V lost 6 bases, J lost 5 bases, and 7 bases stayed unmatched. Germline V gene sequence: CDR1 MNHNY, CDR2 SVGAGI (reference sequence). The CDR3 sequence: CASSRQGVVTEAFF. The CDR3 DNA reads TGTGCCAGCAGCAGACAGGGGGTAGTTACTGAAGCTTTCTTT.

The chain recombines TRBV5-4 with TRBJ2-5, with TRBD2 matching over 7 bases. The CDR3 sequence is 14 residues long. The germline V gene has CDR1 SGHNT and CDR2 YYREEE (reference sequence). J lost 4 bases, V lost 5 bases, and 8 bases had no gene match. The CDR3 DNA follows: TGTGCCAGCAGGGTTCGGGGGGAGGGAGAGACCCAGTACTTC. Encoded protein: CASRVRGEGETQYF.

The rearrangement joins TRBV6-1 to TRBJ2-2; 9 bases are shared with TRBD2. The V gene's germline CDR1 is MNHNS and CDR2 SASEGT. CDR3 length equals 15 residues. Trimming at V came to 1 base and at J to 3 bases, leaving 0 bases not matched to a gene. DNA for the CDR3: TGTGCCAGCAGTGAAGTAGCGGGGGACACCGGGGAGCTGTTTTTT. Its translation: CASSEVAGDTGELFF.

The genes are TRBV28 and TRBJ1-6; D perhaps matches TRBD1 (5 bases). Per the germline V gene, CDR1 is MDHEN and CDR2 is SYDVKM. V was shortened by 6 bases and J by 7 bases, with 16 bases between the two germline ends. The CDR3 has 15 residues. The CDR3 sequence: CASRPGTLGNSPLHF. The CDR3 DNA reads TGTGCCAGCAGACCCGGGACTCTCGGAAATTCACCCCTCCACTTT.

The J gene is TRBJ2-7, the V gene TRBV2; 10 bases are shared with TRBD2. Germline CDR1 reads SNHLY; CDR2 reads FYNNEI. The CDR3 runs 14 residues. The ends lost 5 bases at V and 2 bases at J; junction bases unmatched: 3. In DNA form, the CDR3 reads TGTGCCAGCAGTTCTAGCGGGGGAGCCTACGAGCAGTACTTC. Its translation is CASSSSGGAYEQYF.

The chain uses TRBV5-5 and TRBJ1-1; D gene uncertain. Germline values: CDR1 SGHKS, CDR2 YYEKEE (reference sequence). Trimming removed 2 bases at V and 1 base at J, with 9 bases between. This CDR3 is 14 amino acids long. The CDR3 bases are TGTGCCAGCAGCTTCCGCGAGGGGAACACTGAAGCTTTCTTT. Its translation: CASSFREGNTEAFF.